Shown below are 2 T cell receptor beta chains from a single sample sequenced in a study of a mutant IDH1 vaccine in newly diagnosed glioma. As for time point: baseline, week 1 (first vaccination visit). As to treatment: pre-vaccination baseline after standard-of-care therapy. Using immunoSEQ multiplex PCR, the repertoire was profiled, and TCRdb retains in-frame clones only, with some absent. This sample has 75,000 to 100,000 clones, with about 87% found just once. The sample in question was PBMCs, obtained from a glioma patient treated with radiotherapy, temozolomide or both. The source is a woman between 50 and 59 years old with glioma.

The rearrangement links TRBV27 to TRBJ2-7; 12 bases fit TRBD2. V lost 6 bases, J lost 4 bases, and 1 base stayed unmatched. Germline CDR1 reads MNHEY; CDR2 reads SMNVEV (reference sequence). The CDR3 loop spans 13 amino acids. CDR3 amino acids: CASRTSGSYEQYF. The CDR3 nucleotides are TGTGCCAGCAGGACTAGCGGGAGTTACGAGCAGTACTTC.

This rearrangement joins TRBV7-9 to TRBJ1-5; D perhaps matches TRBD1 (5 bases). Looked up from germline, CDR1 is SEHNR and CDR2 is FQNEAQ (reference sequence). This CDR3 is built from 15 residues. V was clipped by 1 base and J by 0 bases, with 7 bases between them. This chain's CDR3 is CASSLGGLSNQPQHF. The DNA of the CDR3 is TGTGCCAGCAGCTTAGGGGGCCTTAGCAATCAGCCCCAGCATTTT.